These 8 T cell receptor beta chains originate from one sample sequenced in a study of CD8 T cells in Susac syndrome. Roughly 0.45 to 1 ug RNA was reverse transcribed with random hexamers. TCRdb reprocessed the immunoSEQ multiplex PCR reads via MiXCR and lists one record per CDR3 protein. The table has 250,000 or so distinct CDR3 sequences, 80% to 95% seen once. Sequenced material: CD4+ T cells from PBMCs. These receptors all stem from a human donor with multiple sclerosis.

This rearrangement joins TRBV7-9 to TRBJ1-1; D gene ambiguous. Germline-derived CDR1 and CDR2 are SEHNR and FQNEAQ (reference sequence). Trimming stripped 3 bases from V and 1 base from J, with 6 bases between. This CDR3 is 13 amino acids long. The CDR3 DNA reads as TGTGCCAGCAGCTTCGCCCCGAACACTGAAGCTTTCTTT. Residues: CASSFAPNTEAFF.

CDR3 amino acids: CASSLEQGPNLNTQYF. The CDR3 DNA is TGTGCCAGCAGCTTGGAACAGGGCCCAAACCTAAATACGCAGTATTTT. V and J are TRBV5-4 and TRBJ2-3; possible D gene TRBD1, 6 bases. Trimming shortened V by 0 bases and J by 7 bases, and 18 bases separated the two germline ends. The V gene's germline CDR1 is SGHNT and CDR2 YYREEE (reference sequence). The CDR3 loop spans 16 amino acids.

V is TRBV5-1 and J is TRBJ1-4; possibly TRBD1 for D (6 bases). CDR3 length equals 14 residues. V lost 0 bases and J 8 bases, leaving 11 bases between the germline ends. The germline CDR1 and CDR2 sequences are SGHRS and YFSETQ. The CDR3 DNA reads TGCGCCAGCAGCTTGGGGTGGACAGACGAAAAACTGTTTTTT. Translation: CASSLGWTDEKLFF. Combining the CDR3 with reference TRBV5-1 and TRBJ1-4 gives the whole variable domain KAGVTQTPRYLIKTRGQQVTLSCSPISGHRSVSWYQQTPGQGLQFLFEYFSETQRNKGNFPGRFSGRQFSNSRSEMNVSTLELGDSALYLCASSLGWTDEKLFFGSGTQLSVL.

This chain joins TRBV4-1 and TRBJ2-3; D is unclear. Germline CDR1 and CDR2: MGHRA and YSYEKL. Trimming cost V 0 bases and J 0 bases, with 13 bases left between them. The CDR3 is 17 residues long. Here the CDR3 reads CASSQDISGTSTDTQYF. Written as DNA, the CDR3 is TGCGCCAGCAGCCAAGACATCTCGGGCACTAGCACAGATACGCAGTATTTT.

V usage is TRBV6-5 and J usage is TRBJ2-5, with D possibly matching TRBD2 (6 bases). There are 14 residues in the CDR3. Germline-derived CDR1 and CDR2 are MNHEY and SVGAGI. The ends were cut back, 3 bases at V and 2 bases at J, with 10 bases in the middle. The CDR3 reads CASSYGTSQETQYF. CDR3 nucleotide sequence: TGTGCCAGCAGTTATGGGACTTCACAAGAGACCCAGTACTTC.

The rearrangement links TRBV7-2 to TRBJ2-1, with no clear D. CDR3 length: 12 amino acids. The germline gives CDR1 SGHTA, CDR2 FQGNSA. V was cut by 6 bases and J by 5 bases, with 8 bases left in between. The CDR3 here is CASRPEHNEQFF. The CDR3 coding sequence is TGTGCCAGCAGGCCTGAACACAATGAGCAGTTCTTC.

The chain uses TRBV28 and TRBJ1-6; D remains ambiguous. The CDR3 runs 13 residues. The germline V gene encodes CDR1 MDHEN and CDR2 SYDVKM. The V end lost 3 bases, the J end lost 8 bases, and 8 bases lay between the germline ends. The DNA of the CDR3 is TGTGCCAGCAGTTTTCGGGCCGATTCACCCCTCCACTTT. This codes for CASSFRADSPLHF.

The chain has TRBV12-3 or TRBV12-4 and TRBJ1-3; D unclear. V was shortened by 8 bases and J by 3 bases, with 20 bases between the two germline ends. The CDR3 runs 16 residues. In DNA, the CDR3 is TGTGCCAGCCGGGGAGGAGCCCGGGTAGGTGGAAACACCATATATTTT. Its translation is CASRGGARVGGNTIYF.